These T cell receptor beta chains were read from a single sample in a study of response to subunit inactivated influenza vaccine. Using its own MiXCR run on the RT-PCR reads, TCRdb lists one record per CDR3 protein. This table has roughly 710,000 distinct CDR3 sequences, about 15% appearing once. The material was PBMCs from blood, obtained roughly 15 days before vaccination. The receptors stem from a man aged 50 to 60 who received an inactivated influenza vaccine. Both conserved end residues are part of each CDR3. D genes are given only for firm matches. For some rows the clone size is stated as once, few or many, or as a class when expanded; others skip it.

v_gene	abundance	d_gene	j_gene	CDR3aa	CDR3nt
TRBV5-1	many	TRBD2	TRBJ2-1	CASSPTSGGSYNEQFF	TGCGCCAGCAGTCCCACTAGCGGGGGGTCATACAATGAGCAGTTCTTC
TRBV4-2	few	TRBD2	TRBJ2-7	CASSQENSGRQYF	TGTGCCAGCAGCCAAGAAAATAGCGGGCGGCAGTACTTC
TRBV6-5	NA	NA	TRBJ1-4	CASSYGQIGEKLFF	TGTGCCAGCAGTTATGGGCAGATCGGTGAAAAACTGTTTTTT
TRBV6-2/TRBV6-3	few	NA	TRBJ1-2	CASSYPGRYYGYTF	TGTGCCAGCAGTTACCCCGGGCGATACTATGGCTACACCTTC
TRBV30	NA	TRBD2	TRBJ2-5	CAWSALAGGRETQYF	TGTGCCTGGAGTGCCCTAGCGGGAGGGCGAGAGACCCAGTACTTC
TRBV29-1	NA	NA	TRBJ2-5	CSVAEETQYF	TGCAGCGTTGCCGAGGAGACCCAGTACTTC
TRBV5-1	many	NA	TRBJ1-1	CASSLVGRISEAFF	TGCGCCAGCAGCTTGGTAGGCAGGATAAGCGAAGCTTTCTTT
TRBV12-3/TRBV12-4	NA	NA	TRBJ1-2	CASSLVARNFYGYTF	TGTGCCAGCAGTTTAGTGGCCAGGAACTTCTATGGCTACACCTTC
TRBV11-1	NA	NA	TRBJ2-1	CASSLVVGYFGAANEQFF	TGTGCCAGCAGCTTAGTAGTAGGTTACTTCGGGGCAGCCAATGAGCAGTTCTTC
TRBV29-1	NA	NA	TRBJ2-4	CSVVALAKNIQYF	TGCAGCGTTGTGGCACTAGCCAAAAACATTCAGTACTTC
TRBV5-1	few	TRBD2	TRBJ2-3	CASSLILAGKATDTQYF	TGCGCCAGCAGTTTAATCTTAGCGGGTAAGGCCACAGATACGCAGTATTTT
TRBV7-9	NA	NA	TRBJ2-3	CASSLDRGNDDTQYF	TGTGCCAGCAGCTTGGACAGAGGGAACGACGATACGCAGTATTTT
TRBV6-1	NA	NA	TRBJ1-1	CASSTRDRGMNTEAFF	TGTGCCAGCAGTACCCGGGACCGCGGAATGAACACTGAAGCTTTCTTT
TRBV20-1	few	NA	TRBJ2-3	CSVFAEGTDTQYF	TGCAGTGTGTTCGCTGAGGGGACAGATACGCAGTATTTT
TRBV12-3/TRBV12-4	few	NA	TRBJ1-6	CASSLEQENSPLHF	TGTGCCAGCAGTTTAGAACAGGAGAATTCACCCCTCCACTTT
TRBV5-1	NA	NA	TRBJ2-5	CASSLAEVVGQETQYF	TGCGCCAGCAGCTTGGCCGAGGTTGTTGGCCAAGAGACCCAGTACTTC
TRBV27	few	NA	TRBJ2-1	CASSYTDSFSSYNEQFF	TGTGCCAGCAGTTACACCGACAGCTTCAGCTCCTACAATGAGCAGTTCTTC
TRBV28	NA	TRBD1	TRBJ2-5	CASSPMNRDRGETQYF	TGTGCCAGCAGTCCAATGAACCGGGACAGGGGTGAGACCCAGTACTTC
TRBV6-5	NA	NA	TRBJ2-7	CASSYLKGAGVRSYEQYF	TGTGCCAGCAGTTATCTTAAGGGAGCGGGTGTTAGGTCGTACGAGCAGTACTTC
TRBV5-1	NA	NA	TRBJ2-7	CASSLTGQTYEQYF	TGCGCCAGCAGCTTAACAGGACAGACCTACGAGCAGTACTTC
TRBV7-2	NA	TRBD1	TRBJ2-1	CASSSLGGVWDEQFF	TGTGCCAGCAGCTCCTTAGGGGGCGTCTGGGATGAGCAGTTCTTC
TRBV6-1	NA	NA	TRBJ2-1	CASRKQGYNEQFF	TGTGCCAGCAGGAAACAGGGATACAATGAGCAGTTCTTC
TRBV7-2	NA	NA	TRBJ2-3	CASSFPGSILDTQYF	TGTGCCAGCAGCTTCCCCGGGAGCATCTTAGATACGCAGTATTTT
TRBV10-3	NA	TRBD2	TRBJ2-1	CAIRTSGSWGRGNEQFF	TGTGCCATCAGGACTAGCGGGAGTTGGGGACGGGGTAATGAGCAGTTCTTC
TRBV7-2	NA	NA	TRBJ2-7	CASSPMRSSYEQYF	TGTGCCAGCAGCCCAATGAGAAGCTCCTACGAGCAGTACTTC
TRBV12-3/TRBV12-4	NA	NA	TRBJ1-5	CASRRTGNQPQHF	TGTGCCAGCAGAAGGACAGGCAATCAGCCCCAGCATTTT
TRBV15	NA	NA	TRBJ1-2	CATSNPSNYGYTF	TGTGCCACCAGCAACCCTTCTAACTATGGCTACACCTTC
TRBV5-1	NA	NA	TRBJ2-7	CASREGPAESHEQYF	TGCGCCAGCAGAGAGGGCCCAGCGGAAAGTCACGAGCAGTACTTC
TRBV12-3/TRBV12-4	many	TRBD1	TRBJ2-2	CASRGTANTGELFF	TGTGCCAGCAGGGGGACAGCGAACACCGGGGAGCTGTTTTTT